The TCR beta chain under discussion was sequenced for a study of Ad26.COV2.S vaccination and SARS-CoV-2 variants. Sequencing used immunoSEQ multiplex PCR; TCRdb keeps in-frame clones, though not all of them. The profile shows approximately 250,000 clones, roughly 89% of them singletons. The treatment was: about 20 received Ad26.COV2.S at low or high dose, single or two shots; 5 received placebo; per-sample allocation not given. Samples came from day 63 after the first vaccine or placebo injection. Its platform was an Ad26 vector, and its expressed antigen was Wuhan-strain SARS-CoV-2 spike. This CDR3 contains 15 residues. Trimming cost V 4 bases and J 5 bases, with 15 bases left between them. From germline, CDR1 is MNHEY and CDR2 SMNVEV (reference sequence).

The chain recombines TRBV27 with TRBJ1-5, with D possibly matching TRBD1 (6 bases). This TCR was sampled from a person between 18 and 59 years old who received the Ad26.COV2.S COVID-19 vaccine or a placebo. Sequenced here: peripheral blood, sampled in a trial of Ad26.COV2.S vaccine versus placebo. The CDR3 loop reads CASSSGQGNYQPQHF. CDR3 nucleotide sequence: TGTGCCAGCAGTTCGGGGCAGGGGAATTATCAGCCCCAGCATTTT.